Shown below are 26 T cell receptor beta chains from a single sample sequenced in a study of blood T cell repertoires in COVID-19 (dated by TCRdb to the early 2020s). The receptor library was made with the immunoSEQ multiplex PCR assay. In TCRdb, the immuneACCESS table is reduced to in-frame sequences with V and J assigned. These tables do not hold every clone; where another copy was compared, an unresolved V gene accounts for under half, and the others remain unexplained. This sample lists some 57,000 clones; 82% were detected once. Around 10% of the sample comes from the top ten. Source material: peripheral blood. These receptors came from a man aged 80 or over with COVID-19, enrolled during active disease.

The chain links TRBV25-1 to TRBJ1-1; a possible D gene is TRBD1 (6 bases). This CDR3 comprises 14 residues. V lost 4 bases, J lost 3 bases, and 12 bases lay in between. Germline V CDR1 and CDR2: MGHDK, SYGVNS. CDR3 DNA sequence: TGTGCCAGCAGTGTAACAGGGACGGACACTGAAGCTTTCTTT. It specifies CASSVTGTDTEAFF.

The chain employs TRBV5-5 and TRBJ2-1; D remains unclear. Per germline, CDR1 SGHKS and CDR2 YYEKEE (reference sequence). The germline V and J ends were trimmed by 2 bases and 6 bases, with 15 bases remaining between them. The CDR3 is 15 amino acids. The CDR3 reads CASSLGIASSNEQFF. CDR3 coding DNA: TGTGCCAGCAGCTTAGGCATAGCATCAAGCAATGAGCAGTTCTTC.

The J gene is TRBJ1-1, the V gene TRBV7-9; 10 bases are a match to TRBD1. Germline lookup yields CDR1 SEHNR and CDR2 FQNEAQ (reference sequence). V shed 5 bases and J 1 base; nucleotides not matched to a gene: 4. The CDR3 sequence is 15 residues long. Here the CDR3 DNA reads TGTGCCAGCAGCCGACAGGGGGCAGGGAACACTGAAGCTTTCTTT. Translation gives CASSRQGAGNTEAFF.

The sample holds a few counts of this clone. V and J are TRBV7-2 and TRBJ2-7, with 9 bases lining up with TRBD1. The germline gives CDR1 SGHTA, CDR2 FQGNSA. The V and J ends lost 5 bases and 2 bases, in that order; junction bases with no gene match: 13. The CDR3 sequence is 17 residues long. The CDR3 spells CASSPGQGRGGTYEQYF. The CDR3 DNA is TGTGCCAGCAGCCCAGGACAGGGGAGGGGCGGGACCTACGAGCAGTACTTC.

The V gene is TRBV11-2, the J gene TRBJ1-2; D is uncertain. Trimming stripped 1 base from V and 4 bases from J, with 7 bases between. CDR1 SGHAT and CDR2 FQNNGV come from the germline V gene. This CDR3 spans 13 amino acids. The CDR3 nucleotides read TGTGCCAGCAGCTTAGGGCAACCCTATGGCTACACCTTC. It encodes CASSLGQPYGYTF.

V usage is TRBV11-3 and J usage is TRBJ1-1; tentative D call: TRBD1 (6 bases). Trimming took off 0 bases at V and 0 bases at J, with 17 bases between the two ends. Per the germline V gene, CDR1 is SGHNT and CDR2 is YENEEA. This CDR3 has 18 amino acids. Here the CDR3 DNA reads TGTGCCAGCAGCTTAGAAGTCGGGCCAGGGGCTGTGAACACTGAAGCTTTCTTT. It specifies CASSLEVGPGAVNTEAFF.

This clone appeared a few times. The V gene is TRBV5-4, the J gene TRBJ1-1; 10 bases match TRBD1. The germline V gene has CDR1 SGHNT and CDR2 YYREEE (reference sequence). CDR3 length: 15 residues. V was pared by 0 bases and J by 7 bases, with 6 bases of the junction left unmatched. The CDR3, as DNA: TGTGCCAGCAGCTTGGCGAAGACAGGGGGCGATGAAGCTTTCTTT. This encodes CASSLAKTGGDEAFF.

V is TRBV24-1 and J is TRBJ2-1; 8 bases are a match to TRBD2. Germline-derived CDR1 and CDR2 are KGHDR and SFDVKD. This CDR3 spans 15 amino acids. V shed 3 bases, J shed 10 bases, and the junction held 10 bases outside the gene matches. Here the CDR3 DNA reads TGTGCCACCAGTGATCAGCGGGAGCTACTGGAAGAGCAGTTCTTC. This encodes CATSDQRELLEEQFF.

The chain joins TRBV21-1 to TRBJ1-4; the table gives TRBD1 as D, unverified against the DNA. TRBV21-1 is a pseudogene segment. The CDR3 sequence is 16 residues long. For the CDR3, the DNA is TGTGCCAGCAGCAATCCACAGGGAAAGGCTAATGAAAAACTGTTTTTT. It is translated as CASSNPQGKANEKLFF.

This clone was seen only once. The chain links TRBV5-1 to TRBJ1-1; D gene unclear. Per the germline V gene, CDR1 is SGHRS and CDR2 is YFSETQ. V was trimmed by 2 bases and J by 0 bases, leaving 5 bases between them. CDR3 length: 13 residues. The CDR3: CASSFNLNTEAFF. For the CDR3, the DNA is TGCGCCAGCAGCTTTAATTTGAACACTGAAGCTTTCTTT.

There are a few counts of this clone. The gene calls are TRBV5-6 and TRBJ2-7; the D gene is possibly TRBD1 (6 bases). The CDR3 is 16 residues long. The germline V gene encodes CDR1 SGHDT and CDR2 YYEEEE. Trimming cost V 1 base and J 6 bases, with 20 bases left between them. The CDR3 reads CASSLMGLREGGEQYV. CDR3 bases: TGTGCCAGCAGCTTGATGGGCTTGCGAGAAGGGGGCGAGCAGTACGTC.

The rearrangement uses TRBV7-2 and TRBJ2-5, with 12 bases matching TRBD1. The CDR3 contains 14 residues. Germline CDR1 reads SGHTA; CDR2 reads FQGNSA. Trimming removed 3 bases from V and 5 bases from J; junction bases left unmatched: 1. Here the CDR3 reads CASSFGTGGETQYF. For the CDR3, the DNA is TGTGCCAGCAGCTTCGGGACAGGGGGCGAGACCCAGTACTTC.

Concerning this clone itself: Other DNA sequences in this sample translate to the same CDR3. The chain recombines TRBV7-9 with TRBJ1-4, with a weak D call TRBD1 (5 bases). The CDR3 loop spans 12 amino acids. The V end lost 1 base, the J end lost 14 bases, and 11 bases lay between the germline ends. In germline, CDR1 is SEHNR, CDR2 FQNEAQ (reference sequence). CDR3 nucleotides: TGTGCCAGCAGCTTAGAAGGGGCTAGGCTGTTTTTT. Translating it yields CASSLEGARLFF. Complete variable domain (other parts from reference TRBV7-9 and TRBJ1-4): DTGVSQNPRHKITKRGQNVTFRCDPISEHNRLYWYRQTLGQGPEFLTYFQNEAQLEKSRLLSDRFSAERPKGSFSTLEIQRTEQGDSAMYLCASSLEGARLFFGSGTQLSVL.

The chain uses TRBV5-6 and TRBJ2-7; D gene uncertain. The V end lost 4 bases, the J end lost 2 bases, and 10 bases lay between the germline ends. Germline V gene data show CDR1 as SGHDT and CDR2 as YYEEEE. This CDR3 is built from 13 residues. This CDR3 reads CASSPYETYEQYF. The CDR3 bases are TGTGCCAGCAGCCCGTACGAGACCTACGAGCAGTACTTC.

V usage is TRBV2 and J usage is TRBJ2-7; 7 bases fit TRBD1. Trimming at V came to 2 bases and at J to 0 bases, leaving 16 bases not matched to a gene. CDR1 and CDR2 (germline): SNHLY, FYNNEI. The CDR3 spans 19 residues. The CDR3 bases are TGTGCCAGCAGTGAATTAGGGGTAGGGGGCGGTGATCGCTCCTACGAGCAGTACGTC. Residues: CASSELGVGGGDRSYEQYV.

The sample holds one count of this clone. The rearrangement joins TRBV11-2 to TRBJ1-2; 9 bases line up with TRBD1. The J segment lost 4 bases and the V segment lost 6 bases, leaving 9 bases of the junction unmatched. This CDR3 has 15 residues. Germline V CDR1 and CDR2: SGHAT, FQNNGV. This chain's CDR3 is CASRKQGARGYGYTF. CDR3 DNA: TGTGCCAGCAGGAAACAGGGGGCGCGTGGCTATGGCTACACCTTC.

The genes are TRBV20-1 and TRBJ1-1; D gene unclear. CDR3 length: 14 residues. The V end was cut by 3 bases, the J end by 3 bases, with 14 bases between. Germline lookup yields CDR1 DFQATT and CDR2 SNEGSKA (reference sequence). CDR3 in amino acids: CSASGGSLDTEAFF. In DNA form, the CDR3 reads TGCAGTGCTAGTGGCGGGAGTCTTGACACTGAAGCTTTCTTT.

The rearrangement uses TRBV3-1 (or the pseudogene TRBV3-2) and TRBJ2-2; 8 bases are a match to TRBD2. The CDR3 runs to 16 residues. J was trimmed by 6 bases and V by 2 bases; bases with no gene match: 8. Germline V gene sequence: CDR1 LGHDT, CDR2 YNNKEL (reference sequence). The CDR3, as DNA: TGTGCCAGCAGCCAACAACCGGGACTAGAAGCCGGGGAGCTGTTTTTT. Protein product: CASSQQPGLEAGELFF.

This chain connects TRBV4-1 to TRBJ2-3; the match to TRBD1 covers 10 bases. The CDR3 consists of 16 residues. Unmatched junction bases numbered 7, after V lost 4 bases and J lost 3 bases. Germline V CDR1 and CDR2: MGHRA, YSYEKL. The CDR3 region is CASSLRTGGTTDTQYF. The CDR3 DNA follows: TGCGCCAGCAGCCTCAGGACAGGGGGTACGACAGATACGCAGTATTTT.

This clone was seen just once. The rearrangement joins TRBV7-7 to TRBJ2-5, with TRBD2 matching over 16 bases. The CDR3 sequence is 17 residues long. With 5 bases clipped from V and 1 base from J, the junction kept 4 bases outside the gene matches. The germline gives CDR1 SSHAT, CDR2 FNYEAQ (reference sequence). Written as DNA, the CDR3 is TGTGCCAGCAGCGCCGGGACTAGCGGGGGGGCCCAAGAGACCCAGTACTTC. Protein: CASSAGTSGGAQETQYF.

The chain uses TRBV29-1 and TRBJ1-6; D ambiguous. CDR1 SQVTM and CDR2 ANQGSEA come from the germline V gene. The V end was cut by 4 bases, the J end by 10 bases, with 14 bases between. The CDR3 contains 13 residues. CDR3 in amino acids: CSVGGPGGSPLHF. The CDR3 DNA follows: TGCAGCGTTGGAGGGCCCGGAGGGTCACCCCTCCACTTT.

The chain carries TRBV15 and TRBJ1-1; TRBD1 agrees at 10 bases. With V trimmed by 3 bases and J by 9 bases, 4 bases remained unmatched. Germline V CDR1 and CDR2: LNHNV, YYDKDF (reference sequence). The CDR3 sequence is 13 residues long. CDR3 loop: CATSRRQGAKAFF. CDR3 bases: TGTGCCACCAGCAGGCGACAGGGGGCCAAAGCTTTCTTT. The full variable domain, its missing parts supplied by reference TRBV15 and TRBJ1-1, is DAMVIQNPRYQVTQFGKPVTLSCSQTLNHNVMYWYQQKSSQAPKLLFHYYDKDFNNEADTPDNFQSRRPNTSFCFLDIRSPGLGDTAMYLCATSRRQGAKAFFGQGTRLTVV.

The chain recombines TRBV7-2 with TRBJ2-3, with no clear D. This CDR3 region has 14 residues. Trimming took 5 bases from V and 0 from J, leaving 9 bases between them. Germline CDR1 SGHTA, CDR2 FQGNSA. The CDR3 sequence: CASSPRSSTDTQYF. CDR3 nucleotide sequence: TGTGCCAGCAGCCCTAGGTCGAGCACAGATACGCAGTATTTT. Looking up the rest from reference TRBV7-2 and TRBJ2-3 gives the full variable domain: GAGVSQSPSNKVTEKGKDVELRCDPISGHTALYWYRQSLGQGLEFLIYFQGNSAPDKSGLPSDRFSAERTGGSVSTLTIQRTQQEDSAVYLCASSPRSSTDTQYFGPGTRLTVL.

This clone was seen a single time. At one of its ends the junction is not consistent with the germline gene, which may arise from a read error. The chain has TRBV4-2 and TRBJ1-3, with no clear D. CDR3 length: 14 residues. Germline V gives CDR1 LGHNA, CDR2 YNFKEQ. The CDR3 sequence: CANSRGNFGNTIYF. CDR3 DNA sequence: TGTGCCAACAGCCGCGGAAACTTTGGAAACACCATATATTTT.

The chain carries TRBV7-2 and TRBJ1-2; D unclear. CDR1 is SGHTA, CDR2 FQGNSA, per germline. The CDR3 is 15 amino acids. V was shortened by 5 bases and J by 6 bases, with 19 bases between the two germline ends. The CDR3, as DNA: TGTGCCAGCAGCACCTTACAAACACGGAGAGATGGCTACACCTTC. Encoded protein: CASSTLQTRRDGYTF.

This clone was seen only a few times. This sequence joins TRBV11-2 and TRBJ2-1; D possibly corresponds to TRBD2 (6 bases). V lost 1 base, J lost 5 bases, and 12 bases lay in between. Germline V gene lookup returns CDR1 SGHAT and CDR2 FQNNGV. CDR3 length equals 15 residues. The CDR3 DNA sequence: TGTGCCAGCAGCTTAGGGGCGGGACTGAACAATGAGCAGTTCTTC. Translating gives CASSLGAGLNNEQFF.